These 12 T cell receptor beta chains were sequenced from one sample in a study of blood T cell repertoires in COVID-19. Clones were sequenced by immunoSEQ multiplex PCR, and TCRdb holds only the in-frame ones, with some missing. The repertoire consists of about 39,000 clones, with over 70% occurring once and the leading ten covering more than 20%. Sample: peripheral blood. These receptors came from a man aged 50 to 59 with active or convalescent COVID-19.

The chain recombines TRBV3-1 (or the pseudogene TRBV3-2) with TRBJ1-6; 8 bases line up with TRBD1. Looked up from germline, CDR1 is LGHDT and CDR2 is YNNKEL (reference sequence). The CDR3 is 15 residues long. V trimming: 2 bases; J trimming: 9 bases; junction bases outside the gene matches: 6. CDR3 residues: CASSQRTGSTSPLHF. The CDR3 bases are TGTGCCAGCAGCCAACGGACAGGGAGTACTTCACCCCTCCACTTT.

The CDR3 sequence is CASQQGPNEKLFF. The DNA of the CDR3 is TGTGCCAGCCAACAGGGTCCTAATGAAAAACTGTTTTTT. This sequence joins TRBV14 and TRBJ1-4; a weak D match, TRBD1 (6 bases). The ends were cut back, 8 bases at V and 3 bases at J, with 10 bases in the middle. CDR1 and CDR2 (germline): SGHDN, FVKESK. The CDR3 runs 13 residues.

The chain joins TRBV9 to TRBJ2-5, with D possibly being TRBD1 (6 bases). V was clipped by 4 bases and J by 2 bases, with 18 bases between them. Germline V gene data show CDR1 as SGDLS and CDR2 as YYNGEE. The CDR3 is 16 amino acids. The CDR3 reads CASSPLGAGVQETQYF. The CDR3 nucleotides read TGTGCCAGCAGCCCACTGGGGGCAGGGGTACAAGAGACCCAGTACTTC.

V and J are TRBV7-9 and TRBJ1-2, with 8 bases fitting TRBD1. Trimming at V came to 5 bases and at J to 4 bases, leaving 6 bases not matched to a gene. The CDR3 sequence is 14 residues long. CDR1 is SEHNR, CDR2 FQNEAQ, per germline (reference sequence). CDR3 residues: CASSGDRGSYGYTF. CDR3 DNA sequence: TGTGCCAGCAGCGGTGACAGGGGAAGCTATGGCTACACCTTC.

This chain joins TRBV19 and TRBJ2-7; 9 bases line up with TRBD1. Germline CDR1 is LNHDA and CDR2 is SQIVND (reference sequence). The trim removed 10 bases at V and 2 bases at J, leaving 9 bases unmatched. The CDR3 sequence is 14 residues long. CDR3 DNA: TGTGCCACCAGACAGGGGGGGGGAACCTACGAGCAGTACTTC. Protein product: CATRQGGGTYEQYF. Complete variable domain (other parts from reference TRBV19 and TRBJ2-7): DGGITQSPKYLFRKEGQNVTLSCEQNLNHDAMYWYRQDPGQGLRLIYYSQIVNDFQKGDIAEGYSVSREKKESFPLTVTSAQKNPTAFYLCATRQGGGTYEQYFGPGTRLTVT.

V is TRBV12-3 or TRBV12-4 and J is TRBJ2-1; 7 positions match TRBD2. Losses at the gene ends were 7 bases for V and 9 bases for J; bases not matched to a gene: 6. The CDR3 sequence is 12 residues long. CDR3 in DNA: TGTGCCAGCATCAGACTAGCTGCTGAGCAGTTCTTC. This encodes CASIRLAAEQFF.

The chain carries TRBV19 and TRBJ1-2; D is uncertain. Trimming removed 0 bases at V and 8 bases at J, with 7 bases between. Germline V gives CDR1 LNHDA, CDR2 SQIVND (reference sequence). The CDR3 spans 12 residues. CDR3 nucleotides: TGTGCCAGTAGTATAGAGGCGGGCGGCTACACCTTC. This sequence encodes CASSIEAGGYTF.

V is TRBV11-2 and J is TRBJ2-5; the D gene is possibly TRBD1 (6 bases). Per the germline V gene, CDR1 is SGHAT and CDR2 is FQNNGV. The CDR3 runs to 15 residues. The ends were cut back, 5 bases at V and 9 bases at J, with 22 bases in the middle. This chain's CDR3 is CASSLQGSPFEAQYF. DNA of the CDR3: TGTGCCAGCAGCCTGCAGGGGTCCCCGTTTGAGGCCCAGTACTTC.

V gene TRBV7-2 combines with J gene TRBJ2-3; 8 positions agree with TRBD2. Germline V CDR1 and CDR2: SGHTA, FQGNSA. Trimming removed 3 bases from V and 1 base from J; junction bases left unmatched: 0. This CDR3 spans 14 amino acids. Here the CDR3 DNA reads TGTGCCAGCAGCTTCGGGGGGGGCACAGATACGCAGTATTTT. Its translation is CASSFGGGTDTQYF. Based on the CDR3 plus reference TRBV7-2 and TRBJ2-3, the full variable domain is GAGVSQSPSNKVTEKGKDVELRCDPISGHTALYWYRQSLGQGLEFLIYFQGNSAPDKSGLPSDRFSAERTGGSVSTLTIQRTQQEDSAVYLCASSFGGGTDTQYFGPGTRLTVL.

The gene calls are TRBV7-6 and TRBJ1-3; D is perhaps TRBD1 (5 bases). Trimming left V 5 bases short and J 0 bases short, with 14 bases between. The CDR3 contains 16 residues. CDR1 is SGHVS and CDR2 is FNYEAQ in the germline V gene. The DNA for the CDR3 is TGTGCCAGCAGCACCGGCAGGGTTATCTCTGGAAACACCATATATTTT. This encodes CASSTGRVISGNTIYF.

The chain uses TRBV19 and TRBJ1-2, with 7 bases matching TRBD1. This CDR3 region has 13 residues. CDR1 is LNHDA, CDR2 SQIVND, per germline (reference sequence). Trimming took 3 bases from V and 8 from J; bases not matched to a gene: 6. The DNA for the CDR3 is TGTGCCAGTAGTATGAGGGGGCTGGAAGGCTACACCTTC. It specifies CASSMRGLEGYTF.

The chain employs TRBV2 and TRBJ2-6; D possibly corresponds to TRBD2 (5 bases). V was clipped by 4 bases and J by 0 bases, with 7 bases between them. CDR1 and CDR2 (germline): SNHLY, FYNNEI. The CDR3 is made up of 15 amino acids. This CDR3 is CASSGRGSGANVLTF. Written as DNA, the CDR3 is TGTGCCAGCAGTGGTCGGGGCTCTGGGGCCAACGTCCTGACTTTC.